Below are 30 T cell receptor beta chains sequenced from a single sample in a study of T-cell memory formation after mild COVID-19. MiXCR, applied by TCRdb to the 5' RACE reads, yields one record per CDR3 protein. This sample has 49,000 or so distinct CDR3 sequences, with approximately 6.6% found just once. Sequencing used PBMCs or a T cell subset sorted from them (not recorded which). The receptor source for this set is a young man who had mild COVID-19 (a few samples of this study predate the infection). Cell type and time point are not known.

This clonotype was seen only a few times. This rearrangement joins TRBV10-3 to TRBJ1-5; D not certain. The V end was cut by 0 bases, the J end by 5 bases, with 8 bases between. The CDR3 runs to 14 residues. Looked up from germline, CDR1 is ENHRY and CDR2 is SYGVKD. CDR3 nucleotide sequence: TGTGCCATCAGTGAGTCGTTAGGTGATCAGCCCCAGCATTTT. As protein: CAISESLGDQPQHF.

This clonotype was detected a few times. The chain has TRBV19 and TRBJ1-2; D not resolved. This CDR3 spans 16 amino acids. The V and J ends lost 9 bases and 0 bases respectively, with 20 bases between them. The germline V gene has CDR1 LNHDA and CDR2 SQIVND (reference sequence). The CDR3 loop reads CASQLSLTVANYGYTF. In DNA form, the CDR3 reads TGTGCCAGCCAACTGTCTCTGACGGTAGCTAACTATGGCTACACCTTC.

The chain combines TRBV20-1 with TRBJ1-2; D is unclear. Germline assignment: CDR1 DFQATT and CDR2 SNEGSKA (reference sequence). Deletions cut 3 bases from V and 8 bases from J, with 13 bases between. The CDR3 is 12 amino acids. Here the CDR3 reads CSASGYAMGYTF. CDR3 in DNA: TGCAGTGCTAGTGGGTATGCGATGGGCTACACCTTC.

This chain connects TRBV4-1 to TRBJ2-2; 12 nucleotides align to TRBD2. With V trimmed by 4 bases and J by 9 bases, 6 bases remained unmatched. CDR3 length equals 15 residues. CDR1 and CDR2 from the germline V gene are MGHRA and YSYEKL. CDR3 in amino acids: CASSRGLAGPRELFF. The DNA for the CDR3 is TGCGCCAGCAGCCGAGGACTAGCGGGGCCCCGGGAGCTGTTTTTT.

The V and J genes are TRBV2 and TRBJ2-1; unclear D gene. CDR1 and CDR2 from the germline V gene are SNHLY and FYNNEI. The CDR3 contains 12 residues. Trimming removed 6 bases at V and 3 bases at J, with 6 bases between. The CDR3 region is CASSGYYNEQFF. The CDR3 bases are TGTGCCAGCAGCGGATACTACAATGAGCAGTTCTTC. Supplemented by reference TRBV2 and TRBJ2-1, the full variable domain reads EPEVTQTPSHQVTQMGQEVILRCVPISNHLYFYWYRQILGQKVEFLVSFYNNEISEKSEIFDDQFSVERPDGSNFTLKIRSTKLEDSAMYFCASSGYYNEQFFGPGTRLTVL.

DNA of the CDR3: TGTGCCAGTAGTATTGGGACTGTGAACACTGAAGCTTTCTTT. It translates to CASSIGTVNTEAFF. The V call is TRBV19, the J call TRBJ1-1, with D maybe TRBD1 (5 bases). Per the germline V gene, CDR1 is LNHDA and CDR2 is SQIVND (reference sequence). The CDR3 is 14 amino acids. Trimming stripped 3 bases from V and 0 bases from J, with 8 bases between.

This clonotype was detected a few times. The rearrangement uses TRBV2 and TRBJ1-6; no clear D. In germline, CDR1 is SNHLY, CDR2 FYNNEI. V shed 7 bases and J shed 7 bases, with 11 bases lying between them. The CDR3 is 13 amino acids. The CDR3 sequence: CASTRLPNSPLHF. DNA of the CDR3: TGTGCCAGCACCCGGCTACCCAATTCACCCCTCCACTTT.

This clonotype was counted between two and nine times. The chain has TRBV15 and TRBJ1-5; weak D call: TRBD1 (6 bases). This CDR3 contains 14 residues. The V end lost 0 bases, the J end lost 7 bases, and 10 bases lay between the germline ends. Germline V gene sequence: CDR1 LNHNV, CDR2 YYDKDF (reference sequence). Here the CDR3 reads CATSREGARQPQHF. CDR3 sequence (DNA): TGTGCCACCAGCAGAGAGGGGGCGCGACAGCCCCAGCATTTT.

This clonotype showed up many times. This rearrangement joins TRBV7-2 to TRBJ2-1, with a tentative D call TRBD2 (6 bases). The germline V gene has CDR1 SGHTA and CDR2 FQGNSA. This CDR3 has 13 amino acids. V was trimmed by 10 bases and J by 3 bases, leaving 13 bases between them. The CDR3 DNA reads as TGTGCCACCGCCCAGGACTACTACAATGAGCAGTTCTTC. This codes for CATAQDYYNEQFF.

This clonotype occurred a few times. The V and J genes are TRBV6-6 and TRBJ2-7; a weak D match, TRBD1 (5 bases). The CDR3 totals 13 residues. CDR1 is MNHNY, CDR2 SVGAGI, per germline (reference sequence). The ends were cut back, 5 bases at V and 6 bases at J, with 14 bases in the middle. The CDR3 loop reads CASSALGRGEQYV. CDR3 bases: TGTGCCAGCAGTGCCCTAGGAAGGGGCGAGCAGTACGTC.

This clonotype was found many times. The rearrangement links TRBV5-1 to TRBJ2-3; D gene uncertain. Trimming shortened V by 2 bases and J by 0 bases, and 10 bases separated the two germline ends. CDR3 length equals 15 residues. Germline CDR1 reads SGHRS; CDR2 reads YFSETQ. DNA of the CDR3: TGCGCCAGCAGCTTAAGACCCCAAAGCACAGATACGCAGTATTTT. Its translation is CASSLRPQSTDTQYF.

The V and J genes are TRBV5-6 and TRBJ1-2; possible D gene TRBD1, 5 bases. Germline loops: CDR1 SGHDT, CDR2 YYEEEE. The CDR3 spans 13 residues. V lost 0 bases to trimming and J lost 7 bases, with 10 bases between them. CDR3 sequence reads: CASSLGQGTGYTF. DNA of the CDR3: TGTGCCAGCAGCTTGGGGCAGGGTACTGGCTACACCTTC. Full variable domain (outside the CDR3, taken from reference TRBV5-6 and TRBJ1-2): DAGVTQSPTHLIKTRGQQVTLRCSPKSGHDTVSWYQQALGQGPQFIFQYYEEEERQRGNFPDRFSGHQFPNYSSELNVNALLLGDSALYLCASSLGQGTGYTFGSGTRLTVV.

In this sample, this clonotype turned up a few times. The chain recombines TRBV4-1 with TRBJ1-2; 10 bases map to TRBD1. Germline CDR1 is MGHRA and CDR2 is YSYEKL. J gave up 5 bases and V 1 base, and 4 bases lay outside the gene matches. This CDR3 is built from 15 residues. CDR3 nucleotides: TGCGCCAGCAGCCAAGGACAGGGGGCTGGGTATGGCTACACCTTC. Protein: CASSQGQGAGYGYTF.

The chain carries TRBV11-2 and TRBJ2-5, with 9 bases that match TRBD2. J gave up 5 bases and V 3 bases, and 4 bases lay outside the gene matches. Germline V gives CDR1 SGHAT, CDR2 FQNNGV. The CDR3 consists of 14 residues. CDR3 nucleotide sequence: TGTGCCAGCAGCTTGGCGGGGGGGCCGGAGACCCAGTACTTC. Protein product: CASSLAGGPETQYF. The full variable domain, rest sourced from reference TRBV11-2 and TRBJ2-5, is EAGVAQSPRYKIIEKRQSVAFWCNPISGHATLYWYQQILGQGPKLLIQFQNNGVVDDSQLPKDRFSAERLKGVDSTLKIQPAKLEDSAVYLCASSLAGGPETQYFGPGTRLLVL.

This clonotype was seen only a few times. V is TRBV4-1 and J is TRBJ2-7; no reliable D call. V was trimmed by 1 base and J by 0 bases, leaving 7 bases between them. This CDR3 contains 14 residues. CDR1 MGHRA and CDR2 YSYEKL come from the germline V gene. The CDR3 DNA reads TGCGCCAGCAGCCAAGTGCGGAGCTCCTACGAGCAGTACGTC. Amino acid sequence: CASSQVRSSYEQYV.

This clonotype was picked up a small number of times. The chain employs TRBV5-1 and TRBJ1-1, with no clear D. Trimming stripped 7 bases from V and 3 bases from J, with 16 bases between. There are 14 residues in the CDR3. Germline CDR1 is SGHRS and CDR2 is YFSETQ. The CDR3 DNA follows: TGCGCCAGCCGCGGCGGCTCCTCGGACACTGAAGCTTTCTTT. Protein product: CASRGGSSDTEAFF.

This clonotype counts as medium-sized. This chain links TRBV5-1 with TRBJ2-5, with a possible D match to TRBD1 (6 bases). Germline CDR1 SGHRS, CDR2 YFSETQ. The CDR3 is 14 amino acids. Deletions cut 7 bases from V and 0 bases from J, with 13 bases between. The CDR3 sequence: CASAEQGDQETQYF. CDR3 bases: TGCGCCAGCGCAGAACAGGGAGACCAAGAGACCCAGTACTTC.

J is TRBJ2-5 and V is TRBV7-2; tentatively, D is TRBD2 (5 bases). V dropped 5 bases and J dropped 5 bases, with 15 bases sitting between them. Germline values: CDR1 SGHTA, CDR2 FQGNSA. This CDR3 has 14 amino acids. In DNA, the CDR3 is TGTGCCAGCAGCGCCCGGACTGGTGGGGAGACCCAGTACTTC. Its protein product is CASSARTGGETQYF.

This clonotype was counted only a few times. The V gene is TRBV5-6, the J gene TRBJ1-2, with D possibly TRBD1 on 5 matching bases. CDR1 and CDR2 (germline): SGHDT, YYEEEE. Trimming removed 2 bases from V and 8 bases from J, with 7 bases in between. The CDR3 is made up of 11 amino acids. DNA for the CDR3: TGTGCCAGCAGCTTCCCAGGGGGCTACACCTTC. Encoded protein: CASSFPGGYTF. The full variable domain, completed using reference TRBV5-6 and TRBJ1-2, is DAGVTQSPTHLIKTRGQQVTLRCSPKSGHDTVSWYQQALGQGPQFIFQYYEEEERQRGNFPDRFSGHQFPNYSSELNVNALLLGDSALYLCASSFPGGYTFGSGTRLTVV.

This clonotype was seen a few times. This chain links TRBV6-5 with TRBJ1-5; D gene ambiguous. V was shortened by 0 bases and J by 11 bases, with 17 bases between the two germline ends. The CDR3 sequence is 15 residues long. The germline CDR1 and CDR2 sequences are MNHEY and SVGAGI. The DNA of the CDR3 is TGTGCCAGCAGTTACTCCGGGCCCAGCTCTACCACCCAGCATTTT. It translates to CASSYSGPSSTTQHF.

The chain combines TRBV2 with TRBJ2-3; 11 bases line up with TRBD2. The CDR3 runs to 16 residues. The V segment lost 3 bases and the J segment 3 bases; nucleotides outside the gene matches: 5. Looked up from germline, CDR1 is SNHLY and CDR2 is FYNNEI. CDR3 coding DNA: TGTGCCAGCAGTGAGGGTAGCGGGGGGGGAACAGATACGCAGTATTTT. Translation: CASSEGSGGGTDTQYF.

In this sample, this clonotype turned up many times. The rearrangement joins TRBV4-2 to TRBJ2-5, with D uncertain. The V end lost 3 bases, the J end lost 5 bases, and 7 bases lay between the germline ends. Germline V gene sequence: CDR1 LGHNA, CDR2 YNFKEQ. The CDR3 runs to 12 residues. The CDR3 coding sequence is TGTGCCAGCAGCCAGCTTAGTGAGACCCAGTACTTC. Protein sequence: CASSQLSETQYF.

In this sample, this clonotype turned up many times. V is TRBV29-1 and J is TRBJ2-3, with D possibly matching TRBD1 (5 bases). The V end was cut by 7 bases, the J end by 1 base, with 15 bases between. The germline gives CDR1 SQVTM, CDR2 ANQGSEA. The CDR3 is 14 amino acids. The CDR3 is CSAQRAGRTDTQYF. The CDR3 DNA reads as TGCAGCGCACAACGGGCAGGGCGCACAGATACGCAGTATTTT.

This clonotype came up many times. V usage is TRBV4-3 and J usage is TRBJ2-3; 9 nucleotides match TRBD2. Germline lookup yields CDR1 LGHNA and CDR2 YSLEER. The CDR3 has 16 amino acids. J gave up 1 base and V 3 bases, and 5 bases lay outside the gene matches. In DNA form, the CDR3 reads TGCGCCAGCAGCCAGGCTACTAGCGGGCGCACAGATACGCAGTATTTT. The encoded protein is CASSQATSGRTDTQYF.

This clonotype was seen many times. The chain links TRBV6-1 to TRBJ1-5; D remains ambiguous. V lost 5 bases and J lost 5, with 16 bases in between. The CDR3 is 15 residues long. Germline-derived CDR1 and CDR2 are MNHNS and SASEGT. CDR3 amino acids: CASSPRRVPDQPQHF. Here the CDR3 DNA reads TGTGCCAGCAGTCCCCGGAGGGTCCCCGATCAGCCCCAGCATTTT.

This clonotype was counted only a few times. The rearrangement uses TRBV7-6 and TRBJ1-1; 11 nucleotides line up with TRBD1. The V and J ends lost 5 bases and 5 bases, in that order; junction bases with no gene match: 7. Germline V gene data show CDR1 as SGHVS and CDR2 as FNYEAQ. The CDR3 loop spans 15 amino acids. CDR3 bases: TGTGCCAGCAGCGCGATCCGGGACAGGGGGACTGAAGCTTTCTTT. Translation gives CASSAIRDRGTEAFF.

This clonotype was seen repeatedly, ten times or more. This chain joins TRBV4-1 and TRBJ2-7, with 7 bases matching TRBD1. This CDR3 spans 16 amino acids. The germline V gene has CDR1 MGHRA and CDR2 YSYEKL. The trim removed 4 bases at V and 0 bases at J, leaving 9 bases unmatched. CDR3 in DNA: TGCGCCAGCAGCCTTACCTTAGACAGGGACTCCTACGAGCAGTACTTC. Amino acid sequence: CASSLTLDRDSYEQYF.

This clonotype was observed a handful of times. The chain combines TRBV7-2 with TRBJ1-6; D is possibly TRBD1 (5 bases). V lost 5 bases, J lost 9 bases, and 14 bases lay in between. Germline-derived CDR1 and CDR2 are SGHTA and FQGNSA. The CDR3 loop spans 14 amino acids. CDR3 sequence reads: CASSAVRVGSPLHF. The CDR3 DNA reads TGTGCCAGCAGCGCGGTCAGGGTTGGTTCACCCCTCCACTTT.

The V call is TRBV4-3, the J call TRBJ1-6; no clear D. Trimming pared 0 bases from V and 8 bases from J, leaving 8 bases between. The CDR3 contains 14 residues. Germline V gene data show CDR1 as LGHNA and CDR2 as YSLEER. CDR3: CASSQEAKDSPLHF. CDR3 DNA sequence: TGCGCCAGCAGCCAAGAAGCTAAGGATTCACCCCTCCACTTT.

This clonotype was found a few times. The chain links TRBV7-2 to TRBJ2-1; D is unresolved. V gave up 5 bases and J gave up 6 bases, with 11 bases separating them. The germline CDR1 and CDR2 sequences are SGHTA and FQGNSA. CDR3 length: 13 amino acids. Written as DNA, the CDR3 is TGTGCCAGCAGCCCCTTTAGTATCAATGAGCAGTTCTTC. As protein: CASSPFSINEQFF.